This is a list of T cell receptor beta chains from one sample in a study of tumour-infiltrating T cells in Burkitt lymphoma. Clones were sequenced by immunoSEQ multiplex PCR, and TCRdb holds only the in-frame ones, with some missing. The data hold more than 600 clones, with just under 95% observed a single time. The sequencing sample was made of tumor tissue. The receptor set was obtained from a human donor with diffuse large B-cell lymphoma. CDR3s include the opening cysteine and the closing phenylalanine or tryptophan. D genes are given only for firm matches. Size tells how often a clone was seen (once, few, many) or the class of an expanded clone, and some rows leave it out.

j_call,d_call,clone_size,v_call,cdr3_nt,cdr3_aa
TRBJ1-1,NA,NA,TRBV6-1,TGTGCCAGCACCCTGGACAGAACCAACACTGAAGCTTTCTTT,CASTLDRTNTEAFF
TRBJ1-2,TRBD1,NA,TRBV7-2,TGTGCCAGCAGCTTAGCGCCAGGGGGCAACTATGGCTACACCTTC,CASSLAPGGNYGYTF
TRBJ1-1,TRBD1,NA,TRBV5-3,TGTGCCAGAAGCTTGGCTCAGGGGGCCGGAGACACTGAAGCTTTCTTT,CARSLAQGAGDTEAFF
TRBJ1-2,NA,few,TRBV10-3,TGTGCCATCACGATGGCAGTGAACTATGGCTACACCTTC,CAITMAVNYGYTF
TRBJ1-1,NA,NA,TRBV25-1,TGTGCCAGCAGTGAATTCATGAACACTGAAGCTTTCTTT,CASSEFMNTEAFF
TRBJ2-2,NA,NA,TRBV5-4,TGTGCCAGCAGCTTGGCCCAACGAGGCACCGGGGAGCTGTTTTTT,CASSLAQRGTGELFF
TRBJ2-2,TRBD2,NA,TRBV9,TGTGCCAGCAGCGTTACCTCAGGCGGACTAGGTCGAGCCGGGGAGCTGTTTTTT,CASSVTSGGLGRAGELFF
TRBJ1-2,TRBD1,NA,TRBV28,TGTGCCAGCAGTTTGAGTCGAGGGGGCTCCTCGGATGGCTACACCTTC,CASSLSRGGSSDGYTF
TRBJ1-1,NA,NA,TRBV27,TGTGCCAGCAGTTTTCTGTCAGGGAACACTGAAGCTTTCTTT,CASSFLSGNTEAFF
TRBJ1-1,NA,once,TRBV19,TGTGCCAGTAGTATGACGGCGAACACTGAAGCTTTCTTT,CASSMTANTEAFF
TRBJ2-7,TRBD2,NA,TRBV5-1,TGCGCCAGCAGCCCACAGACTAGCGGCTTAGGCGAGCAGTACTTC,CASSPQTSGLGEQYF
TRBJ1-5,TRBD1,NA,TRBV19,TGTGCCAGTAGTACCGGGACAGGTTGGAATCAGCCCCAGCATTTT,CASSTGTGWNQPQHF
TRBJ1-1,NA,NA,TRBV9,TGTGCCAGCAGCGTAGCCACAAGGGGAACTGAAGCTTTCTTT,CASSVATRGTEAFF